This T cell receptor (beta chain) was documented in a study of T-cell memory formation after mild COVID-19. This CDR3 is 18 amino acids long. The ends were cut back, 4 bases at V and 0 bases at J, with 19 bases in the middle. In germline, CDR1 is ENHRY, CDR2 SYGVKD. This clonotype has more than one count but fewer than ten. TCRdb itself ran the 5' RACE reads through MiXCR, one entry per CDR3 protein. The repertoire holds 150,000 or so distinct CDR3 sequences, with approximately 10% as singletons. The clonotype originates from a young man who had mild COVID-19 (a few samples of this study predate the infection). Cell type and time point are not known. The rearrangement links TRBV10-3 to TRBJ1-5; possible D gene TRBD1, 5 bases. The sample comprised PBMCs or a T cell subset sorted from them (not recorded which). In DNA form, the CDR3 reads TGTGCCATCAGTGGAGGGGCTGGCGCCGGGAATAGCAATCAGCCCCAGCATTTT. Amino acid sequence: CAISGGAGAGNSNQPQHF.